Listed below are T cell receptor beta chains from one sample, sequenced in a study of cytomegalovirus exposure and HLA in healthy donors. Profiled with immunoSEQ multiplex PCR; TCRdb holds only in-frame clones, not every one. The sample consists of more than 110,000 clones, approximately 70% of them appearing once. The sample consisted of PBMCs. Every receptor here comes from a woman under 40 in good health and CMV-seronegative. CDR3s include the opening cysteine and the closing phenylalanine or tryptophan. The D gene is left open where the match is weak. Size tells how often a clone was seen (once, few, many) or the class of an expanded clone, and some rows leave it out.

d_call	v_call	clone_size	j_call	cdr3_nt	cdr3_aa
TRBD2	TRBV4-1	NA	TRBJ2-3	TGCGCCAGCAGCCGCAGACTAGCGGGAGGTCGGGGCACAGATACGCAGTATTTT	CASSRRLAGGRGTDTQYF
TRBD2	TRBV11-1	NA	TRBJ2-7	TGTGCCAGCAGCTTATGGGCGGGAGGGACGATCGAGCAGTACTTC	CASSLWAGGTIEQYF
TRBD2	TRBV7-2	NA	TRBJ2-4	TGTGCCAGAGGCAGGAGGGCGGGGAGGGATCCAAAAAACATTCAGTACTTC	CARGRRAGRDPKNIQYF
TRBD1	TRBV6-6	NA	TRBJ1-2	TGTGCCAGCAGTCCACGGACAGGGGATGGCTACACCTTC	CASSPRTGDGYTF
TRBD1	TRBV5-1	NA	TRBJ1-1	TGCGCCAGCAGCTCAAGGACAGGGGCTGAAGCTTTCTTT	CASSSRTGAEAFF
TRBD1	TRBV7-8	NA	TRBJ1-2	TGTGCCAGCAGCTTAGCCGGGACAGCCCCCATGAGGTACACCTTC	CASSLAGTAPMRYTF
NA	TRBV10-3	NA	TRBJ2-2	TGTGCCATCAGTGGGGAGGCTAGAGACACCGGGGAGCTGTTTTTT	CAISGEARDTGELFF
TRBD2	TRBV10-3	NA	TRBJ2-1	TGTGCCATCGGCACTAGCGGGGGTTACAATGAGCAGTTCTTC	CAIGTSGGYNEQFF
TRBD1	TRBV19	few	TRBJ2-1	TGTGCCAGTAGTAACCGGGACAGGGGGAACTATGAGCAGTTCTTC	CASSNRDRGNYEQFF
TRBD1	TRBV7-3	NA	TRBJ1-1	TGTGCCAGCAGCCTCGACAGGGGAAGTACTGAAGCTTTCTTT	CASSLDRGSTEAFF
TRBD1	TRBV19	once	TRBJ1-2	TGTGCCAGTAGGGAACAGGGGGCGAGTGGCTACACCTTC	CASREQGASGYTF
NA	TRBV5-1	few	TRBJ2-2	TGCGCCAGCAGCTTATCTAGCGCATCGAACACCGGGGAGCTGTTTTTT	CASSLSSASNTGELFF
TRBD1	TRBV7-9	NA	TRBJ1-5	TGTGCCAGCAGCCGACAGGGAAGCAATCAGCCCCAGCATTTT	CASSRQGSNQPQHF
NA	TRBV6-4	NA	TRBJ1-2	TGTGCCAACTCCGGACAGTCAAGACCCTATGGCTACACCTTC	CANSGQSRPYGYTF
NA	TRBV6-5	NA	TRBJ1-4	TGTGCCAGCAGTTACGACAGCAGGAATGAAAAACTGTTTTTT	CASSYDSRNEKLFF
TRBD1	TRBV6-5	NA	TRBJ2-2	TGTGCCAGCAGTCTCCGGGACAGGGGGAGCGGGGAGCTGTTTTTT	CASSLRDRGSGELFF
NA	TRBV11-2	NA	TRBJ1-5	TGTGCCGGAGCAAGGGGCGCCAGACTTTATAGCAATCAGCCCCAGCATTTT	CAGARGARLYSNQPQHF
NA	TRBV2	NA	TRBJ1-2	TGTGCCAGCAGTGAAGCCATCCAGGGTAATGGCTACACCTTC	CASSEAIQGNGYTF
NA	TRBV7-9	NA	TRBJ2-7	TGTGCCAGCAGCTTACGGGGCGGGATGAACTACGAGCAGTACTTC	CASSLRGGMNYEQYF
NA	TRBV19	NA	TRBJ1-1	TGTGCCAGTATCACAGGGAACACTGAAGCTTTCTTT	CASITGNTEAFF
TRBD1	TRBV6-1	NA	TRBJ2-7	TGTGCCAGCTACACAGGGGGTCAGGGCGACGAGCAGTACTTC	CASYTGGQGDEQYF
NA	TRBV29-1	once	TRBJ2-3	TGCAGCGTCCCCCTAGGTAATACGCAGTATTTT	CSVPLGNTQYF
TRBD2	TRBV4-1	NA	TRBJ2-5	TGCGCCAGCAGCCCCTTTTCGGGAGGGCCAGTAAAGACCCAGTACTTC	CASSPFSGGPVKTQYF
TRBD1	TRBV13	NA	TRBJ2-2	TGTGCCAGCACCAAGGACAGGGGCGGGGAGCTGTTTTTT	CASTKDRGGELFF
TRBD2	TRBV7-2	NA	TRBJ2-3	TGTGCCAGCAGCCCTATAGCGGGAGGGCCCCCTGATACGCAGTATTTT	CASSPIAGGPPDTQYF
NA	TRBV7-9	NA	TRBJ1-4	TGTGCCAGCAGCTTGAGGCAGCCTAATGAAAAACTGTTTTTT	CASSLRQPNEKLFF
TRBD2	TRBV5-1	NA	TRBJ2-1	TGCGCCAGCAGTTTAACAACCAGCGGGGAATACAATGAGCAGTTCTTC	CASSLTTSGEYNEQFF
TRBD2	TRBV5-1	NA	TRBJ2-1	TGCGCCAGCAGCCCACCTGCGAGCGGGGGGGGGAATGAGCAGTTCTTC	CASSPPASGGGNEQFF
NA	TRBV6-5	NA	TRBJ2-2	TGTGCCAGCAGAGTACAGGGAGGGGAGCTGTTTTTT	CASRVQGGELFF
TRBD1	TRBV27	NA	TRBJ1-5	TGTGCCAGCAGTTCCGGACAGGGGAGTATGATGCCCCAGCATTTT	CASSSGQGSMMPQHF
NA	TRBV30	NA	TRBJ2-5	TGTGCCTGGAGCCTACGGCAAGAGACCCAGTACTTC	CAWSLRQETQYF
TRBD1	TRBV29-1	NA	TRBJ2-7	TGCAGCGTTGGGGGACAGGGGATCTACGAGCAGTACTTC	CSVGGQGIYEQYF
NA	TRBV7-9	NA	TRBJ1-1	TGTGCCAGCAGCTTAGAAAGGGTGACAGTCGCTGAAGCTTTCTTT	CASSLERVTVAEAFF
NA	TRBV7-2	NA	TRBJ2-3	TGTGCCAGCAGCTTAAGTCCAGGGTGGGGCACAGATACGCAGTATTTT	CASSLSPGWGTDTQYF
NA	TRBV5-6	NA	TRBJ2-3	TGTGCCAGCAGTTTCAGGGGTACAGATACGCAGTATTTT	CASSFRGTDTQYF
TRBD2	TRBV29-1	NA	TRBJ2-3	TGCAGCGTTGGGGGGGGGACTTCGGATACGCAGTATTTT	CSVGGGTSDTQYF
NA	TRBV19	NA	TRBJ2-7	TGTGCCAGTAGCGATAGGGGGACGGTCTCCTACGAGCAGTACTTC	CASSDRGTVSYEQYF
NA	TRBV29-1	few	TRBJ1-1	TGCAGCGTTGGTGACAGTAGAGCTTTCTTT	CSVGDSRAFF
TRBD1	TRBV20-1	few	TRBJ1-2	TGCAGTGCTAATAGGGGGCAGGGCTACACCTTC	CSANRGQGYTF
NA	TRBV6-1	once	TRBJ2-1	TGTGCCAGCAGTGAACAGGGTAGCCGGATCGGGCAGTTCTTC	CASSEQGSRIGQFF